The rows below give T cell receptor beta chains drawn from one sample of a study of CD8 T cells in ankylosing spondylitis. TCRdb independently ran MiXCR on the 5' RACE reads; one entry per CDR3 protein. In the table there are approximately 180,000 distinct CDR3 sequences, roughly 18% of which are singletons. The sequenced sample consisted of blood, either unsorted or a sorted T cell fraction (not recorded which). The receptors originated from a male donor aged 5 to 29 with ankylosing spondylitis or in good health (not recorded which). Both conserved end residues are part of each CDR3.

CDR3 length	V gene	J gene	CDR3 protein
15	TRBV6-5	TRBJ2-3	CASSRLAGVTDTQYF
17	TRBV19	TRBJ2-6	CASLRIAGVTGANVLTF
13	TRBV7-6	TRBJ2-7	CASSFTGLGEQYF
11	TRBV9	TRBJ1-1	CASGGSSGAFF
13	TRBV5-1	TRBJ2-3	CASSLAVTDTQYF
16	TRBV12-3/TRBV12-4	TRBJ1-3	CASSLGSGNSGNTIYF
14	TRBV10-2	TRBJ1-4	CASGMRPTNEKLFF
15	TRBV10-1	TRBJ2-1	CASSESGRVMDEQFF
16	TRBV24-1	TRBJ2-1	CATSDSRLAEYNEQFF
16	TRBV14	TRBJ2-1	CASSQRELAFYNEQFF
17	TRBV20-1	TRBJ2-1	CSARDRVRGSSYNEQFF
13	TRBV5-1	TRBJ2-2	CASSSDWTGELFF
16	TRBV6-5	TRBJ2-5	CASSPGRVRLQETQYF
14	TRBV12-3/TRBV12-4	TRBJ1-3	CASTSQGYGNTIYF
14	TRBV11-2	TRBJ2-5	CASSLVGALETQYF